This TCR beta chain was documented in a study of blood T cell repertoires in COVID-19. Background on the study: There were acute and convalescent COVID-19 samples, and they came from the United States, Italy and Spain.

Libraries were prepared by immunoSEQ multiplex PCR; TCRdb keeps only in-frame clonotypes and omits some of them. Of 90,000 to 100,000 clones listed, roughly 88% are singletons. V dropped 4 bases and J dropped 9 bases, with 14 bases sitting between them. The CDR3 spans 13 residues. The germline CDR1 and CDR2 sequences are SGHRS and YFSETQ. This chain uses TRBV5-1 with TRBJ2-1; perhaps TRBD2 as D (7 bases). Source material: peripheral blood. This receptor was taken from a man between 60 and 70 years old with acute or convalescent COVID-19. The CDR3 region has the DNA TGCGCCAGCAGCCCATACAGGGAGGGTGAGCAGTTCTTC. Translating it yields CASSPYREGEQFF.